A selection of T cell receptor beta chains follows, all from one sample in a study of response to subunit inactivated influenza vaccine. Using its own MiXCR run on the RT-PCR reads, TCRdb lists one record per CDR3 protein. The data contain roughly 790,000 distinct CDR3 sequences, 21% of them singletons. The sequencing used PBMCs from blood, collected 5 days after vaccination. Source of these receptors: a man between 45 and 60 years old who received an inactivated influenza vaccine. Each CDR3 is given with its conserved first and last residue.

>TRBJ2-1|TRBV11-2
CASSLEPSGFYEQFF
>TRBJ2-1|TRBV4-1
CASSQDGSRTYNEQFF
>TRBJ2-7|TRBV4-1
CASRPALAGLVLPYEQYF
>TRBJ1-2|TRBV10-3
CATWTGTNYGYTF
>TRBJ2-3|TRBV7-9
CASSSSLAAASTDTQYF
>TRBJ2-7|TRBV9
CASSTGLAGGHRSYEQYF
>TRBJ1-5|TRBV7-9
CASSSGPGHATNQPQHF
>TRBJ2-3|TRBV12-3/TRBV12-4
CASSFLRGRADTQYF
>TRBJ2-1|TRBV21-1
CASSKARRTSVNEQFF
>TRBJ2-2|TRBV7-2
CASSFSQGHGELFF
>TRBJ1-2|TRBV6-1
CASSPRRGSHPNGYTF
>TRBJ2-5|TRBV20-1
CSALGGAETQYF
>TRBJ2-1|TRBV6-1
CASRHGGAFYNEQFF
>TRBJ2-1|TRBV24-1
CATSDGGTALYYNEQFF
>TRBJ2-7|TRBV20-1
CSAWDRGGYEQYF
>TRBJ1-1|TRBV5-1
CASSMGPQGGNTEAFF
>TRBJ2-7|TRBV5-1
CASSVAGAYEQYF
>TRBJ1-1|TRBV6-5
CASSYTLPLLTGLNTEAFF
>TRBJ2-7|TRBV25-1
CASSERLNRGRYEQYF
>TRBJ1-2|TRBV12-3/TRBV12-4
CASTAKGGYTF
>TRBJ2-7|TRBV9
CASSVNSHSYEQYF
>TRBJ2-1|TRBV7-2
CASTPWDGRAHNEQFF
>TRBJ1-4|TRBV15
CATSRDSGLLFF
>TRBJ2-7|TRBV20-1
CSARTLTAAYEQYF
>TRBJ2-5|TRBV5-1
CASSESGAKETQYF
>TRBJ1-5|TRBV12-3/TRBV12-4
CASSLLGQGLQPQHF
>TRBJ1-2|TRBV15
CATSRDKGDMRGYTF
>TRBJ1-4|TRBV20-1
CSASFDRGPHEKLFF
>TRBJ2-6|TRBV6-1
CASKSQEAGANVLTF
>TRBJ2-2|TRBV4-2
CASSLNSGGQNTGELFF
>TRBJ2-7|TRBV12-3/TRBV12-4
CASSPGTENYEQYF
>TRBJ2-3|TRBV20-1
CSARPLTGGDTDTQYF
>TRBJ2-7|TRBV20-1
CSAATTGKGYEQYF
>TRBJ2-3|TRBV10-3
CATFHRGSTDTQYF
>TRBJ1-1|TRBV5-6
CASSPSLNSHTEAFF
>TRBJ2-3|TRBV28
CASSLWTGTQYF
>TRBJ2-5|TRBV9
CASSVAEAETQYF